The 5 T cell receptor beta chains below come from one sample, sequenced in a study of T-cell reconstitution after alpha-beta-depleted transplantation in children. Unique molecular identifiers were incorporated when the TCRbeta library was constructed. In TCRdb, the PCR reads were re-called with MiXCR into one record per CDR3 protein. The table has around 370,000 distinct CDR3 sequences, 10% seen once. The sample was PBMCs from the stem cell graft donor, taken from the stem cell graft. Receptor source: a human donor who donated a stem cell graft to a child with acute lymphoblastic leukemia.

V usage is TRBV11-2 and J usage is TRBJ2-2, with TRBD2 as a possible D gene (6 bases). Trimming cost V 1 base and J 0 bases, with 12 bases left between them. This CDR3 comprises 17 residues. Germline-derived CDR1 and CDR2 are SGHAT and FQNNGV. The CDR3 is CASSLGRGMANTGELFF. DNA of the CDR3: TGTGCCAGCAGCTTAGGACGGGGGATGGCGAACACCGGGGAGCTGTTTTTT.

Many counts were recorded for this clonotype. This chain connects TRBV29-1 to TRBJ2-7; 7 bases are a match to TRBD2. Germline CDR1 is SQVTM and CDR2 is ANQGSEA. Losses at the gene ends were 3 bases for V and 2 bases for J; bases not matched to a gene: 10. CDR3 length: 15 residues. CDR3 nucleotide sequence: TGCAGCGTTGATTCTAGCGGTTCTAGCACCTACGAGCAGTACTTC. Translating it yields CSVDSSGSSTYEQYF.

There are a few counts of this clonotype. This chain connects TRBV20-1 to TRBJ2-1; D call uncertain. Germline loops: CDR1 DFQATT, CDR2 SNEGSKA (reference sequence). The CDR3 extends over 15 amino acids. Trimming took off 0 bases at V and 8 bases at J, with 17 bases between the two ends. The CDR3 DNA is TGCAGTGCTAGAGATGCCCAGACCCCGATGTATGAGCAGTTCTTC. This sequence encodes CSARDAQTPMYEQFF.

This clonotype was detected a few times. The chain uses TRBV28 and TRBJ2-3; D gene uncertain. The CDR3 is 14 amino acids. Trimming took off 2 bases at V and 2 bases at J, with 8 bases between the two ends. Per germline, CDR1 MDHEN and CDR2 SYDVKM. The CDR3 spells CASSLAGDTDTQYF. As DNA, the CDR3 is TGTGCCAGCAGTTTAGCTGGAGACACAGATACGCAGTATTTT.

This clonotype was seen many times. This chain uses TRBV24-1 with TRBJ2-3; the match to TRBD2 covers 7 bases. The CDR3 has 15 amino acids. J was trimmed by 2 bases and V by 2 bases; bases with no gene match: 3. Germline V gives CDR1 KGHDR, CDR2 SFDVKD. Here the CDR3 reads CATSDSQRDTDTQYF. The CDR3 DNA follows: TGTGCCACCAGTGATTCCCAGCGGGACACAGATACGCAGTATTTT.